These T cell receptor beta chains were read from a single sample in a study of blood T cell repertoires in COVID-19. Produced via immunoSEQ multiplex PCR; TCRdb's table is partial and in-frame only. The sample has roughly 250,000 clones, about 89% seen once. The sequencing sample was made of peripheral blood. The receptor source for this set is a man under 40 with acute or convalescent COVID-19. CDR3s include the opening cysteine and the closing phenylalanine or tryptophan. Fields, in order: CDR3 length, J gene, V gene, CDR3 protein.

14 | TRBJ1-5 | TRBV27 | CASSLARGNQPQHF
15 | TRBJ2-1 | TRBV20-1 | CSASRGTAFYNEQFF
15 | TRBJ1-6 | TRBV4-1 | CASSQDRGPNSPLHF
19 | TRBJ2-4 | TRBV19 | CASSIRASGDLLAKNIQYF
16 | TRBJ2-7 | TRBV3-1/TRBV3-2 | CASSQDLAGGSYEQYF
12 | TRBJ1-1 | TRBV19 | CASSLTGLEAFF
11 | TRBJ2-7 | TRBV29-1 | CSVTGAYEQYF
15 | TRBJ2-3 | TRBV9 | CASSARADDTDTQYF
15 | TRBJ2-3 | TRBV10-1 | CASSESGLGTDTQYF
14 | TRBJ1-1 | TRBV5-1 | CASNTAGVNTEAFF